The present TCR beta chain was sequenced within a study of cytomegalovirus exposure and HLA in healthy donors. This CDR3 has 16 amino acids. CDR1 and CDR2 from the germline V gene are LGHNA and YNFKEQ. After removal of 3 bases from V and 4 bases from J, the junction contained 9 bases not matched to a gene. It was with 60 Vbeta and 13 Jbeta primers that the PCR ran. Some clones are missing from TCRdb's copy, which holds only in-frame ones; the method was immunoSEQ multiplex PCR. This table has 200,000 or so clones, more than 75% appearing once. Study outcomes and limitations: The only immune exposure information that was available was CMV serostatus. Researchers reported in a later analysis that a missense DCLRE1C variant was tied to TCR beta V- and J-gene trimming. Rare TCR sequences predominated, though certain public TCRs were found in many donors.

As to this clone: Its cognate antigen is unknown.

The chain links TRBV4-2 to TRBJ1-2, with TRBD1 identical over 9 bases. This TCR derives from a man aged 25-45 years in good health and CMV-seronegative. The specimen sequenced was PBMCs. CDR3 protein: CASSQSEGQGIYGYTF. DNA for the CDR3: TGTGCCAGCAGCCAGTCGGAGGGACAGGGAATCTATGGCTACACCTTC.